This T cell receptor beta chain derives from a study of beta chain features in type 1 diabetes (dated by TCRdb to the late 2010s). Looking at the study overall: Mean age, gender distribution, total cell number and subset yield were not different between patients and healthy donors. Regulatory and stem cell-like memory subsets were isolated from only 8 patients and roughly eight healthy donors, whereas naive and central memory subsets came from all 30 or so donors. A total of approximately 110,000,000 sorted cells were examined across all samples, and a strong correlation was observed between cell number per subset and RNA yield. In the study, TCRB repertoires of sorted circulating CD4+ T cell subsets from recently diagnosed type 1 diabetes patients were compared with those of matched healthy donors.

All of the isolated RNA was reverse transcribed with the High Capacity cDNA Reverse Transcription Kit, so expressed TCRB transcripts were sequenced. Deep immunoSEQ sequencing was performed on naive, central memory and regulatory T cell samples, with an average of approximately 4 million total reads per sample. After sorted cells were lysed in RLT buffer, RNA was extracted with DNase-treated RNeasy Micro or Mini kits, with the choice depending on cell number. To prevent cross-contamination, each cell subset was processed individually, whereas patient and healthy donor samples were processed jointly. Using the immunoSEQ multiplex PCR, TCRB sequences were amplified from cDNA into 87-bp fragments spanning the CDR3 region. Sequencing of the amplicons was performed on the Illumina HiSeq platform. In the source study's methods: Synthetic template baselines were used to correct PCR bias computationally, reads within Hamming distance 2 were collapsed together, and singletons that could not be merged were discarded. By aligning reads against IMGT, V, D and J genes, CDR3 length, and insertions or deletions at six rearrangement sites were assigned. Within each subset, clonotype counts were normalized to sorted cell number, after which true diversity and Gini coefficients were computed with the tcR R package. Repertoire sharing was quantified using the overlap coefficient calculated on TCRB nucleotide sequences. As a proxy for the pre-selection repertoire, out-of-frame TCRB sequences from naive cells were analyzed. TCRdb obtained this table from immuneACCESS and retained in-frame rearrangements with V and J assigned. These tables miss some clones; where compared with another copy, unresolved V genes account for less than half of the shortfall, and the remainder is unexplained. V and J calls and clone size are given by that table; D and trimming were obtained from the DNA. The sample includes roughly 370,000 clones, with about 15% observed a single time. Around 0.039% of the sample is in the top ten clones.

Summary of the overall study and its limitations: Naive, central memory and regulatory TCRB repertoires appeared to be more alike among patients than among healthy donors. Fewer insertions and more nucleotide deletions at VDJ recombination sites were observed in patients with type 1 diabetes, implying thymic rearrangement abnormalities. Because cDNA rather than genomic DNA was sequenced, highly expressing activated cells could have been over-represented, although no difference in activation and CD3 levels was found between groups. Shorter templates might have been favored by PCR, but patient and control samples were amplified and corrected together, so both groups would have been affected equally by any skew. In all four CD4+ subsets, TCRB CDR3 length was moderately but significantly shorter in type 1 diabetes patients. Because the HLA sub-analyses included only small numbers of individuals, any influence of HLA type on TCRB rearrangement was left unresolved.

Remarks on this clone: Its antigen is currently not known. Base qualities were left out, and no much larger clone turns up one base away. The sample contains more than one DNA sequence encoding this CDR3.

Based on the germline V gene, the CDR1 and CDR2 sequences are KGHSH and LQKENI. The CDR3 sequence holds 11 residues, the cysteine and phenylalanine included. Just the 33-base CDR3 DNA is kept, in frame starting at base 1. Between the V and J ends, shortened by 3 bases and 4 bases respectively, the junction contains 3 bases. From each donor, a single peripheral blood sample of approximately 0.11 L on average was drawn into heparinised tubes. A BD FACSAria II and a panel including CD45RO, CCR7, CD25, CD127, CD95 and CD27 were used to sort naive, central memory, regulatory and stem cell-like memory CD4+ T cells. Every sorted population had a purity above 95%. PBMCs were isolated right away by Lymphoprep density gradient centrifugation and were stained directly, without culture. To minimize batch effects, samples were stained and sorted in pairs, one healthy donor with one patient per experiment.

Sequenced sample: naive CD4+ T cells from blood. The sample's cell subset or site, from its label and the paper: true naive CD4+ T cells. The source of this sequence is a man aged 30 to 39 in good health. The sequence is built from TRBV18 and TRBJ2-5, with the D gene not clear enough to name. The CDR3 reads CASSPLETQYF. The bases are TGTGCCAGCTCACCTCTAGAGACCCAGTACTTC.